This T cell receptor (beta chain) was recovered during a study of blood T cell repertoires in COVID-19. As for the study in general: Sources were T cells, B-cell-depleted T cells, or PBMCs; the material itself was cDNA or gDNA.

Sequencing was performed with immunoSEQ multiplex PCR; in TCRdb, only in-frame clones are kept and a portion is missing. This sample has hundreds of thousands of clones, with roughly 85% found just once. The CDR3 runs to 14 residues. The germline V gene has CDR1 MGHDK and CDR2 SYGVNS. V was clipped by 2 bases and J by 7 bases; unmatched bases: 5. Source material: peripheral blood. The source of this sequence is a woman aged 25 to 39 with active or convalescent COVID-19. The chain uses TRBV25-1 and TRBJ1-5; 7 bases agree with TRBD1. DNA for the CDR3: TGTGCCAGCAGTGAAGACAGGGAATGGCAGCCCCAGCATTTT. Amino acids: CASSEDREWQPQHF.